This TCR beta chain was recorded in a study of T cell responses to AZD1222 COVID-19 vaccine. Some clones are missing from TCRdb's copy, which holds only in-frame ones; the method was immunoSEQ multiplex PCR. The sample holds about 120,000 clones, about 91% seen once. The CDR3 is made up of 12 amino acids. Germline V gene sequence: CDR1 MDHEN, CDR2 SYDVKM. Trimming removed 8 bases from V and 4 bases from J, with 11 bases in between. V gene TRBV28 combines with J gene TRBJ1-2, with TRBD1 as a possible D gene (5 bases). The receptor was derived from an adult in good health. This specimen consisted of peripheral blood, obtained on day 0 of AZD1222 vaccination. CDR3 amino acids: CASSTASYGYTF. CDR3 coding DNA: TGTGCCAGCTCGACAGCTTCCTATGGCTACACCTTC.